These T cell receptor beta chains were read from a single sample in a study of blood T cell repertoires in COVID-19. Method: immunoSEQ multiplex PCR; TCRdb's copy keeps in-frame clones and lacks some. The table includes approximately 120,000 clones, over 75% detected once. The sequenced sample consisted of peripheral blood. These TCRs come from a man aged 55 to 70 with acute or convalescent COVID-19. Both conserved end residues are part of each CDR3. Each record gives: CDR3 protein, CDR3 DNA, D gene, V gene, J gene, clone size. D genes are given only for firm matches. Rows give clone size only sometimes, using once, few, many, or a class for an expanded clone.

CASSRTGAGNTIYF	TGTGCCAGCAGCCGTACAGGGGCTGGAAACACCATATATTTT	TRBD1	TRBV14	TRBJ1-3	-
CASSVAGQGRHTIYF	TGTGCCAGCAGCGTAGCTGGGCAGGGTAGGCACACCATATATTTT	-	TRBV9	TRBJ1-3	-
CAAGDPGSYEQYF	TGCGCCGCAGGGGACCCGGGCTCCTACGAGCAGTACTTC	-	TRBV4-1	TRBJ2-7	once
CASSGGQGVYGYTF	TGTGCCAGCAGTGGGGGACAGGGTGTCTATGGCTACACCTTC	TRBD1	TRBV2	TRBJ1-2	-
CASSLGQVGTGELFF	TGCGCCAGCAGCTTAGGACAGGTGGGGACCGGGGAGCTGTTTTTT	TRBD1	TRBV5-1	TRBJ2-2	-
CASSPRGGDTGELFF	TGCGCCAGCAGCCCCCGGGGAGGGGACACCGGGGAGCTGTTTTTT	TRBD2	TRBV5-1	TRBJ2-2	-
CASSTQGQVRYGYTF	TGTGCCAGCAGCACCCAAGGACAGGTTCGCTATGGCTACACCTTC	TRBD1	TRBV9	TRBJ1-2	-
CASSEMGAGLGQPQHF	TGTGCCAGCAGTGAAATGGGGGCAGGGTTGGGGCAGCCCCAGCATTTT	-	TRBV2	TRBJ1-5	-
CASSFPGDWDSYEQYF	TGTGCCAGCAGTTTCCCCGGGGATTGGGATTCCTACGAGCAGTACTTC	-	TRBV28	TRBJ2-7	many
CASSLGAANYGYTF	TGTGCCAGCAGTTTAGGGGCGGCTAACTATGGCTACACCTTC	-	TRBV28	TRBJ1-2	-
CASSLEPSGRAMDTQYF	TGTGCCAGCAGCTTGGAACCTAGCGGGAGGGCCATGGATACGCAGTATTTT	TRBD2	TRBV5-4	TRBJ2-3	once
CASRGSGGAADTQYF	TGTGCCAGCCGGGGCTCGGGGGGCGCCGCGGATACGCAGTATTTT	-	TRBV11-1	TRBJ2-3	-
CASSPLLVAGYEQYF	TGTGCCAGCAGTCCGCTCCTGGTAGCTGGCTACGAGCAGTACTTC	-	TRBV27	TRBJ2-7	-